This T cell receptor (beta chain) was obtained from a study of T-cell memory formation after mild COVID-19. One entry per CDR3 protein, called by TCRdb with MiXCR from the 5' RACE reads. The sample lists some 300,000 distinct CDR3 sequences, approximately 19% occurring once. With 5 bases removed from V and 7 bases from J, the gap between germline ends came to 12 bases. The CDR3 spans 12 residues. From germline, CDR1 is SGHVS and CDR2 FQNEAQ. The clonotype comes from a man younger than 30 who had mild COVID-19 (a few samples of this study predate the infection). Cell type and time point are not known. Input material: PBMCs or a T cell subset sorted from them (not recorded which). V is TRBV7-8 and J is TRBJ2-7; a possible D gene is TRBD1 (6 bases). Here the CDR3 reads CASSPRGREQYF. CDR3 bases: TGTGCCAGCAGCCCCAGGGGCAGGGAGCAGTACTTC.